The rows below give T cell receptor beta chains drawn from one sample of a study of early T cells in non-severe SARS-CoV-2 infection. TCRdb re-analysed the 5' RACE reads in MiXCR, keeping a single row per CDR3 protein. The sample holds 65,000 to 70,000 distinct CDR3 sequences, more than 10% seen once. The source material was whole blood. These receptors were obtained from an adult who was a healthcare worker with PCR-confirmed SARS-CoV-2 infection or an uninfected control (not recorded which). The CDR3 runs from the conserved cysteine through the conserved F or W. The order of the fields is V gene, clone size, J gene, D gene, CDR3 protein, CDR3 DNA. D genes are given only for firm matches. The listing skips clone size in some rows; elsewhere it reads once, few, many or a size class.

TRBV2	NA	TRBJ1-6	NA	CASSASGTSLHF	TGTGCCAGCAGTGCATCCGGGACCAGTCTCCACTTT
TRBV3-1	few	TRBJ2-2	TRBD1	CASSQVGGRANTGELFF	TGTGCCAGCAGCCAAGTAGGGGGCCGGGCAAACACCGGGGAGCTGTTTTTT
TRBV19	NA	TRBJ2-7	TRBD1	CASGRDRGYEQYF	TGTGCCAGTGGCCGGGACAGGGGGTACGAGCAGTACTTC
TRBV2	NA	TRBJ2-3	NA	CASGRLDTQYF	TGTGCCAGCGGTCGACTAGATACGCAGTATTTT
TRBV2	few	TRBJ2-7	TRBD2	CASRLLAGGPYEQYF	TGTGCCAGCAGGTTACTAGCGGGGGGGCCCTACGAGCAGTACTTC
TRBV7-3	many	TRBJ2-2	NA	CASSLLHTGELFF	TGTGCCAGCAGCTTATTGCACACCGGGGAGCTGTTTTTT
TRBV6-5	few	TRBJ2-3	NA	CASRRDGSTDTQYF	TGTGCCAGCAGGAGGGACGGGAGCACAGATACGCAGTATTTT
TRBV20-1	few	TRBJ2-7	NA	CSARVQGYEQYF	TGCAGTGCTAGAGTTCAGGGCTACGAGCAGTACTTC
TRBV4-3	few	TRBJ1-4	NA	CASSQGGEKLFF	TGCGCCAGCAGCCAAGGCGGTGAAAAACTGTTTTTT
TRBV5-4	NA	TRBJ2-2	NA	CASSLDKRVNTGELFF	TGTGCCAGCAGCTTGGACAAGCGGGTGAACACCGGGGAGCTGTTTTTT
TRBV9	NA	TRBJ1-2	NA	CASSLLPEGVFGYTF	TGTGCCAGCAGCCTCCTCCCCGAGGGAGTCTTCGGCTACACCTTC
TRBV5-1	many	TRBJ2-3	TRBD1	CASSDRAPDTQYF	TGCGCCAGCAGTGACAGGGCCCCAGATACGCAGTATTTT
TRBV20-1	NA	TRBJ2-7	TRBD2	CSAKRGGAGEQYF	TGCAGTGCTAAACGCGGGGGGGCAGGCGAGCAGTACTTC
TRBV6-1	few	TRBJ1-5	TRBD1	CASREGQGQGQPQHF	TGTGCCAGCAGGGAGGGACAGGGGCAAGGGCAGCCCCAGCATTTT
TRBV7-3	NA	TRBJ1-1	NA	CASSLWVDTEAFF	TGTGCCAGCAGCTTATGGGTGGACACTGAAGCTTTCTTT
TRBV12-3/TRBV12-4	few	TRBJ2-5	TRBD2	CASSFERGTAWETQYF	TGTGCCAGCAGTTTCGAGCGGGGGACCGCATGGGAGACCCAGTACTTC
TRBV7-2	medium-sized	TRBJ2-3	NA	CASSPSTDTQYF	TGTGCCAGCAGCCCCAGCACAGATACGCAGTATTTT
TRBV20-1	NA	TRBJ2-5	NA	CSASRTGDQETQYF	TGCAGTGCTAGCCGGACGGGAGACCAAGAGACCCAGTACTTC
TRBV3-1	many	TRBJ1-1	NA	CASSPIGAEGTEAFF	TGTGCCAGCAGCCCCATAGGGGCCGAGGGCACTGAAGCTTTCTTT
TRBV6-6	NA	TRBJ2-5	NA	CASSYRQSQETQYF	TGTGCCAGCAGTTACAGACAGTCCCAAGAGACCCAGTACTTC
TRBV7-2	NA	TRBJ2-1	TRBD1	CASSSPGQAYEQFF	TGTGCCAGCAGCTCGCCGGGACAGGCCTATGAGCAGTTCTTC
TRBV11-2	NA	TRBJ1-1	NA	CASSQREVPTTEAFF	TGTGCCAGCAGTCAGAGGGAAGTCCCCACCACTGAAGCTTTCTTT
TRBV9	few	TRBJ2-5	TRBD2	CASSVEAGGPVETQYF	TGTGCCAGCAGCGTAGAAGCGGGGGGGCCTGTGGAGACCCAGTACTTC
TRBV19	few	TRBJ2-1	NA	CASSISGSDEQFF	TGTGCCAGTAGTATTTCAGGGTCGGATGAGCAGTTCTTC
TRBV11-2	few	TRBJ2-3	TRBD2	CASRTIAGGLTDTQYF	TGTGCCAGCAGGACCATAGCGGGGGGGCTCACAGATACGCAGTATTTT
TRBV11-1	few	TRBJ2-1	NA	CASSFPLLPWLFF	TGTGCCAGCAGCTTCCCCCTTTTACCTTGGCTGTTCTTC
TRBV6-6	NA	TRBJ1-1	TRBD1	CASKRVISEGTAAAFF	TGTGCCAGCAAAAGGGTCATATCGGAGGGGACAGCAGCAGCTTTCTTT
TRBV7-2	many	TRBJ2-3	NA	CASREDTDTQYF	TGTGCCAGCAGAGAAGACACAGATACGCAGTATTTT
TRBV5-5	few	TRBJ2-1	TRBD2	CASSLLLAVSNNEQFF	TGTGCCAGCAGCCTCCTACTAGCGGTGTCTAACAATGAGCAGTTCTTC
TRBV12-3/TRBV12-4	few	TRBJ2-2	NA	CASTLDVGSTGELFF	TGTGCCAGCACCTTAGATGTAGGCTCCACCGGGGAGCTGTTTTTT
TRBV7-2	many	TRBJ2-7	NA	CASSLLGRAEQYF	TGTGCCAGCAGCTTGCTTGGCCGGGCCGAGCAGTACTTC
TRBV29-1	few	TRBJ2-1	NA	CSVEGDRSAEQFF	TGCAGCGTTGAGGGGGACCGGTCGGCTGAGCAGTTCTTC
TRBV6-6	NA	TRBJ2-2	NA	CASSPRVPGELFF	TGTGCCAGCAGTCCCAGGGTGCCCGGGGAGCTGTTTTTT
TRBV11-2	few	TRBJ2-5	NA	CASSPGQGLGETQYF	TGTGCCAGCAGCCCTGGACAGGGACTAGGGGAGACCCAGTACTTC
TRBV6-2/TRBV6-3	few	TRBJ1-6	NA	CASKPGHNSPLHF	TGTGCCAGCAAGCCGGGCCATAATTCACCCCTCCACTTT
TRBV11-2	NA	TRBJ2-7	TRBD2	CASTAAGAYEQYF	TGTGCCAGCACCGCGGCGGGGGCCTACGAGCAGTACTTC
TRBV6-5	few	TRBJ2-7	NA	CASSYLPRQGQGEQYF	TGTGCCAGCAGTTACCTTCCCCGCCAGGGGCAGGGCGAGCAGTACTTC
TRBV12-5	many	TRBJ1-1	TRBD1	CASAQQGAYTEAFF	TGTGCTAGTGCCCAACAGGGGGCTTACACTGAAGCTTTCTTT
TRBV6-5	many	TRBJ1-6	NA	CASSRDTIYNSPLHF	TGTGCCAGCAGCAGAGACACCATCTATAATTCACCCCTCCACTTT
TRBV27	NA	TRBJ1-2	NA	CASSSGGRTPDYGYTF	TGTGCCAGCAGTTCCGGGGGGCGAACCCCTGACTATGGCTACACCTTC